This TCR beta chain originates from a study of blood T cells in healthy people across ages. This clonotype turned up a few times. A second roughly 6 to 12 cycle PCR used barcoded and J-beta primers. TCRdb re-derived calls from the 5' RACE reads in MiXCR, one entry per CDR3 protein. The sample includes under 950,000 distinct CDR3 sequences, about a fifth of them seen just once. The J segment lost 7 bases and the V segment lost 5 bases, leaving 5 bases of the junction unmatched. Germline V gives CDR1 MNHEY, CDR2 SMNVEV (reference sequence). The CDR3 covers 14 residues. This sequence originates from an older man in good health. Sequenced: blood. V usage is TRBV27 and J usage is TRBJ1-4; 9 bases align to TRBD1. The CDR3 DNA is TGTGCCAGCAGTCCCAGGGACAGGGTTGAAAAACTGTTTTTT. Translated: CASSPRDRVEKLFF.